Listed here are 8 T cell receptor beta chains from one sample, sequenced in a study of blood T cells in healthy people across ages. With a J-beta primer mix and a sample-barcoded 5' primer, a second PCR ran about 6 to 11 cycles. TCRdb reanalysed the 5' RACE reads using MiXCR and keeps one entry per CDR3 protein. The data contain over 1,200,000 distinct CDR3 sequences, approximately 60% of them seen just once; the ten biggest clones take up 6.5% to 8%. Input material: blood. These receptors were obtained from a man aged 18 to 30 in good health.

The table lists this clonotype with a few counts. This chain links TRBV10-3 with TRBJ2-3; D is possibly TRBD2 (6 bases). This CDR3 is built from 14 residues. Trimming pared 2 bases from V and 2 bases from J, leaving 8 bases between. Germline V gene data show CDR1 as ENHRY and CDR2 as SYGVKD. CDR3 sequence (DNA): TGTGCCATCAGTGAGCGGGAGTTCACAGATACGCAGTATTTT. Protein product: CAISEREFTDTQYF.

The chain carries TRBV7-2 and TRBJ2-2; TRBD1 is a possible D gene (6 bases). The length of the CDR3 is 15 residues. The germline CDR1 and CDR2 sequences are SGHTA and FQGNSA. The germline V and J ends were trimmed by 3 bases and 9 bases, with 17 bases remaining between them. The CDR3 region is CASSFLTGSYRELFF. CDR3 in DNA: TGTGCCAGCAGCTTTCTCACAGGGTCGTACAGGGAGCTGTTTTTT. The whole variable domain, remainder taken from reference TRBV7-2 and TRBJ2-2, is GAGVSQSPSNKVTEKGKDVELRCDPISGHTALYWYRQSLGQGLEFLIYFQGNSAPDKSGLPSDRFSAERTGGSVSTLTIQRTQQEDSAVYLCASSFLTGSYRELFFGEGSRLTVL.

This chain links TRBV6-5 with TRBJ1-1; tentative D call: TRBD1 (5 bases). The germline CDR1 and CDR2 sequences are MNHEY and SVGAGI. Trimming removed 4 bases from V and 2 bases from J, with 23 bases in between. The CDR3 totals 18 residues. The CDR3, as DNA: TGTGCCAGCAGTTCCCCGTTGGTGACAGCAGATGGAAACACTGAAGCTTTCTTT. Residues: CASSSPLVTADGNTEAFF.

This clonotype was counted between two and nine times. CDR3 amino acids: CSVRGRVETQYF. CDR3 bases: TGCAGCGTCAGGGGGCGCGTTGAGACCCAGTACTTC. This chain connects TRBV29-1 to TRBJ2-5; 8 positions agree with TRBD1. Germline values: CDR1 SQVTM, CDR2 ANQGSEA. This CDR3 spans 12 amino acids. The ends lost 6 bases at V and 5 bases at J; junction bases unmatched: 5. The full variable domain, with the rest looked up from reference TRBV29-1 and TRBJ2-5, is SAVISQKPSRDICQRGTSLTIQCQVDSQVTMMFWYRQQPGQSLTLIATANQGSEATYESGFVIDKFPISRPNLTFSTLTVSNMSPEDSSIYLCSVRGRVETQYFGPGTRLLVL.

The V call is TRBV14, the J call TRBJ2-5; the D gene is possibly TRBD1 (6 bases). TRBJ2-7 explains the end of the DNA better; the J call may be wrong. CDR1 and CDR2 from the germline V gene are SGHDN and FVKESK. This CDR3 contains 16 residues. The CDR3 coding sequence is TGTGCCAGCAGCCAAGTGGGGACAATATGGCCCTACGAGCAGTACTTC. It translates to CASSQVGTIWPYEQYF.

The V and J genes are TRBV12-3 or TRBV12-4 and TRBJ2-7; 7 bases fit TRBD2. The junction had 10 bases not matched to a gene; V was cut back by 5 bases and J by 3 bases. The CDR3 length is 15 residues. CDR3 amino acids: CASSTSSGWVYEQYF. DNA of the CDR3: TGTGCCAGCAGTACATCTAGCGGTTGGGTCTACGAGCAGTACTTC.

The chain couples TRBV20-1 to TRBJ2-4; D is possibly TRBD1 (6 bases). CDR3 length: 14 residues. Trimming cost V 6 bases and J 13 bases, with 25 bases left between them. Germline-derived CDR1 and CDR2 are DFQATT and SNEGSKA (reference sequence). This CDR3 reads CSARRRTALGEQYF. The CDR3, as DNA: TGCAGTGCCCGACGGAGGACAGCCCTCGGGGAGCAGTACTTC.

V is TRBV4-1 and J is TRBJ1-1; no firm D call. V shed 0 bases and J shed 0 bases, with 11 bases lying between them. The CDR3 has 16 amino acids. Germline CDR1 is MGHRA and CDR2 is YSYEKL. CDR3 in amino acids: CASSQDEEDMNTEAFF. The CDR3 DNA reads TGCGCCAGCAGCCAAGATGAGGAGGATATGAACACTGAAGCTTTCTTT.